This T cell receptor beta chain was recorded in a study of cytomegalovirus exposure and HLA in healthy donors. Researchers ran the PCR with 60 Vbeta and 13 Jbeta primers. Using immunoSEQ multiplex PCR, the repertoire was profiled, and TCRdb retains in-frame clones only, with some absent. The sample lists about 160,000 clones, 80% to 85% occurring once. With 0 bases removed from V and 3 bases from J, the gap between germline ends came to 8 bases. The CDR3 length is 14 residues. CDR1 is LNHNV and CDR2 is YYDKDF in the germline V gene (reference sequence). The receptor's source is a male donor in good health and CMV-seropositive. Sample: PBMCs. The chain uses TRBV15 and TRBJ2-5, with D perhaps TRBD1 (5 bases). This CDR3 reads CATSRDRGKETQYF. The CDR3 region has the DNA TGTGCCACCAGCAGAGATAGGGGAAAAGAGACCCAGTACTTC.